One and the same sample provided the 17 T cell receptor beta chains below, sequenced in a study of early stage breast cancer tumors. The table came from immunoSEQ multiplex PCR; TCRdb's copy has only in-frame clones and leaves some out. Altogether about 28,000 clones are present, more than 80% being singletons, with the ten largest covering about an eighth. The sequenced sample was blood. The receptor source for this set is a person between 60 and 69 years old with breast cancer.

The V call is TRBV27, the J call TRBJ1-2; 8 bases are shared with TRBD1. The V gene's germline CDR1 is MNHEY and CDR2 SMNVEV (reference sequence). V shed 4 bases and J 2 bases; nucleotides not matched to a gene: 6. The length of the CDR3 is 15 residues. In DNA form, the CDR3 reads TGTGCCAGCAGTTCCCGACGGACAGGGAACTATGGCTACACCTTC. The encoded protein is CASSSRRTGNYGYTF.

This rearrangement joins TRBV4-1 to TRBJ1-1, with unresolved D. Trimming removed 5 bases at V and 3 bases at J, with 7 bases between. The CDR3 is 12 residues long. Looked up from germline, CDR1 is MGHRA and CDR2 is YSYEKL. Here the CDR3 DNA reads TGCGCCAGCAGCTCTCGAGACACTGAAGCTTTCTTT. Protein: CASSSRDTEAFF.

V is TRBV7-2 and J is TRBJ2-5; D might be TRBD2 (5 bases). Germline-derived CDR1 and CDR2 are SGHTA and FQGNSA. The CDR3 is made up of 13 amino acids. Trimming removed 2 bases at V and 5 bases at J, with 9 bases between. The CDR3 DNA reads TGTGCCAGCAGCTTACGGGGTCTGGAGACCCAGTACTTC. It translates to CASSLRGLETQYF.

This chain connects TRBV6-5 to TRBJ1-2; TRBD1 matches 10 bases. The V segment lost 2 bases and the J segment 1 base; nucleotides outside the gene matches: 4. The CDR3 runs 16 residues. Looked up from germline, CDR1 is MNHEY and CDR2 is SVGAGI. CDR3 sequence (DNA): TGTGCCAGCAGTTACCGACAGGGGGCTGATAACTATGGCTACACCTTC. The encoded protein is CASSYRQGADNYGYTF.

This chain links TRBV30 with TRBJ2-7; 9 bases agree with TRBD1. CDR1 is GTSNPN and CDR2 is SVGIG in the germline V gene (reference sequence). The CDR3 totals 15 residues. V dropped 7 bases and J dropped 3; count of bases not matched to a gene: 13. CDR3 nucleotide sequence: TGTGCCTTCGCTCCTACAGGGGGCTACTTCTACGAGCAGTACTTC. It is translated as CAFAPTGGYFYEQYF. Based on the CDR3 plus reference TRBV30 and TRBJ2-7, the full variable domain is SQTIHQWPATLVQPVGSPLSLECTVEGTSNPNLYWYRQAAGRGLQLLFYSVGIGQISSEVPQNLSASRPQDRQFILSSKKLLLSDSGFYLCAFAPTGGYFYEQYFGPGTRLTVT.

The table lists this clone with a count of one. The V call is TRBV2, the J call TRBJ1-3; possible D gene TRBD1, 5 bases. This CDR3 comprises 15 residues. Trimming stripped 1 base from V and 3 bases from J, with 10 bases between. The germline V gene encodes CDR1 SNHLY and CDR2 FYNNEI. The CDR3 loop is CASSEVGGVGNTIYF. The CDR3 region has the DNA TGTGCCAGCAGTGAAGTAGGAGGGGTTGGAAACACCATATATTTT.

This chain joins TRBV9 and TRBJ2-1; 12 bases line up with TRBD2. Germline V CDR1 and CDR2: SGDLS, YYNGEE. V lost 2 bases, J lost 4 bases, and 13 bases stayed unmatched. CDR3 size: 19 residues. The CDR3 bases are TGTGCCAGCAGCGTGGGACTAGCGGGTCCCGAGGCGGGGTACAATGAGCAGTTCTTC. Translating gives CASSVGLAGPEAGYNEQFF.

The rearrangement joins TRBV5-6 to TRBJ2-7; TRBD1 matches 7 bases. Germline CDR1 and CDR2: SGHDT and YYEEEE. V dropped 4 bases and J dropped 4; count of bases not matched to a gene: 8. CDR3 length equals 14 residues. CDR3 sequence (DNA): TGTGCCAGCAGCGGGGACAGTTCTCGGTACGAGCAGTACTTC. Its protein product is CASSGDSSRYEQYF.

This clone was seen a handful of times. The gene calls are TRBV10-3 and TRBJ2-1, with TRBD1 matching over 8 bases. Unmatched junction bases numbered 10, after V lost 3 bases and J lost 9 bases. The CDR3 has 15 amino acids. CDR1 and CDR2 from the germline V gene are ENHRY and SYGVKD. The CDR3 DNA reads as TGTGCCATCAGTGATTTGCAAAGACAGGGGCTTGAGCAGTTCTTC. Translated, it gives CAISDLQRQGLEQFF.

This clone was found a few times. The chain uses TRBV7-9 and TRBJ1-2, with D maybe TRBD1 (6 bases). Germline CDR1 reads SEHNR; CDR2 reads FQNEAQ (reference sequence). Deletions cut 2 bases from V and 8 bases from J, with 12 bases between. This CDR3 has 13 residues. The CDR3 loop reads CASSLMGAAGYTF. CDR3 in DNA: TGTGCCAGCAGCTTAATGGGGGCTGCCGGCTACACCTTC. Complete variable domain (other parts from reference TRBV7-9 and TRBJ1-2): DTGVSQNPRHKITKRGQNVTFRCDPISEHNRLYWYRQTLGQGPEFLTYFQNEAQLEKSRLLSDRFSAERPKGSFSTLEIQRTEQGDSAMYLCASSLMGAAGYTFGSGTRLTVV.

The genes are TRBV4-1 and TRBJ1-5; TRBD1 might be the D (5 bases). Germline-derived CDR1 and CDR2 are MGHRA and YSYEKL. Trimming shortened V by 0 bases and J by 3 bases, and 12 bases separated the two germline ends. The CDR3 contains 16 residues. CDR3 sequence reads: CASSQDQAGINQPQHF. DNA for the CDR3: TGCGCCAGCAGCCAAGATCAGGCAGGGATCAATCAGCCCCAGCATTTT.

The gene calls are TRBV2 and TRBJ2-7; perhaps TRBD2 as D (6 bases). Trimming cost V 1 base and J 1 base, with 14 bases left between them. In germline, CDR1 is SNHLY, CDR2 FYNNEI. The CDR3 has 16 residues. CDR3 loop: CASSEGVGRGSYEQYF. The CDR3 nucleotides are TGTGCCAGCAGTGAAGGGGTAGGTCGGGGGTCCTACGAGCAGTACTTC.

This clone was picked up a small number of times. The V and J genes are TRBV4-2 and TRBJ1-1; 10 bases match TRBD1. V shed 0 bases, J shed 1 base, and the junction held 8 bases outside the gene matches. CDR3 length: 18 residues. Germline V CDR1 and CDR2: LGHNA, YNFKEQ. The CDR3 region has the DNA TGTGCCAGCAGCCAAGAGGGGACAGGGGATCGCAGGAACACTGAAGCTTTCTTT. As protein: CASSQEGTGDRRNTEAFF.

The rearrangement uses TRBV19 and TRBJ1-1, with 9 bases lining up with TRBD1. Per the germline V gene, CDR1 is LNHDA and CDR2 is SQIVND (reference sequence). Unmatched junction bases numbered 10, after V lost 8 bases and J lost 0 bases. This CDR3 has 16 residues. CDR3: CASGPGQGIMNTEAFF. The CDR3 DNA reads TGTGCCAGTGGACCGGGACAGGGAATAATGAACACTGAAGCTTTCTTT.

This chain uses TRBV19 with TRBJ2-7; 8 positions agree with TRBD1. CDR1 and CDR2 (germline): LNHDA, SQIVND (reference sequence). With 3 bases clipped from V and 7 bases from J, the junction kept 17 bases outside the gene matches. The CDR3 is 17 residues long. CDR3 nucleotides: TGTGCCAGTAGTATTGGACAGGGCCACTCTCTACTAGAGGAGCAGTACTTC. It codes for CASSIGQGHSLLEEQYF. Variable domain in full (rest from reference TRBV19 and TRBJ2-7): DGGITQSPKYLFRKEGQNVTLSCEQNLNHDAMYWYRQDPGQGLRLIYYSQIVNDFQKGDIAEGYSVSREKKESFPLTVTSAQKNPTAFYLCASSIGQGHSLLEEQYFGPGTRLTVT.

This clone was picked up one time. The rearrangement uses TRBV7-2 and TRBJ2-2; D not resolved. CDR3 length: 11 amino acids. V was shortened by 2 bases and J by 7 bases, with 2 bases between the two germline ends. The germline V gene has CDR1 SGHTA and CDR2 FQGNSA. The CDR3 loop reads CASSLLGELFF. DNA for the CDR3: TGTGCCAGCAGCTTACTCGGGGAGCTGTTTTTT.

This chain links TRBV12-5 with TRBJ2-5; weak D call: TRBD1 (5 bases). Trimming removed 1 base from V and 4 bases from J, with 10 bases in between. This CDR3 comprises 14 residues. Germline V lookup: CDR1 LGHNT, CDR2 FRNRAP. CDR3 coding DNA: TGTGCTAGTGGTTTGGGGTCAGGGCGAGAGACCCAGTACTTC. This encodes CASGLGSGRETQYF.